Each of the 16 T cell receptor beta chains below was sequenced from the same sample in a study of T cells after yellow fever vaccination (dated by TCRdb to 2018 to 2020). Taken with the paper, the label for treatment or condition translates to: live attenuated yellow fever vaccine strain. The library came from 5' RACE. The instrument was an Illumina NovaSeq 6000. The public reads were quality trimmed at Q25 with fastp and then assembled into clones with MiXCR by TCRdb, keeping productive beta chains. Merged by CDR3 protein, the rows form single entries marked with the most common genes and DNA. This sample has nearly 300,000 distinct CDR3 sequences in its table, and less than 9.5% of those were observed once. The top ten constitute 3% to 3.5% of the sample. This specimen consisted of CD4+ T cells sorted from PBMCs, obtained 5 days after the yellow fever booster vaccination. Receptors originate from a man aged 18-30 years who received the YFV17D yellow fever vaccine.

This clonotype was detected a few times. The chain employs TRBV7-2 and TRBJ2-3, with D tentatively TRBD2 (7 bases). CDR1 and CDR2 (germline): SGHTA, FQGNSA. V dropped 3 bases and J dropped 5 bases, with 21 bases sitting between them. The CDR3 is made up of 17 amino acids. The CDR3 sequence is CASSLPSRGAFRDTQYF. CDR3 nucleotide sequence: TGTGCCAGCAGCTTGCCTTCCCGGGGGGCCTTTAGAGATACGCAGTATTTT.

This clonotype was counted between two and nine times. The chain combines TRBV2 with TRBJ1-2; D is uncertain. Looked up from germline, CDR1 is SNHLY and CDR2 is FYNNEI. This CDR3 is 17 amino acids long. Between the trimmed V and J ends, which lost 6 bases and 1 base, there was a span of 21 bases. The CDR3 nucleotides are TGTGCCAGCAGGGCCTACAGAGCTCGAAGCTTTAACTATGGCTACACCTTC. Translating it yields CASRAYRARSFNYGYTF.

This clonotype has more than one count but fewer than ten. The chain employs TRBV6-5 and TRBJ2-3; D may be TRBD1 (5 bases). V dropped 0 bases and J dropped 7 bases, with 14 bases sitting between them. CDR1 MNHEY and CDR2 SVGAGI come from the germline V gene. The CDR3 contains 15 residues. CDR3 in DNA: TGTGCCAGCAGTTACTCCTTCAGGGCGGCGAATACGCAGTATTTT. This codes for CASSYSFRAANTQYF.

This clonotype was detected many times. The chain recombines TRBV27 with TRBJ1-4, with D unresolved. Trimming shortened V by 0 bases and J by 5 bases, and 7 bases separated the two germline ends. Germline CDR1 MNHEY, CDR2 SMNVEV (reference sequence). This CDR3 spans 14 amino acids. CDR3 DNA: TGTGCCAGCAGTTTATCGTACGCCAATGAAAAACTGTTTTTT. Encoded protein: CASSLSYANEKLFF.

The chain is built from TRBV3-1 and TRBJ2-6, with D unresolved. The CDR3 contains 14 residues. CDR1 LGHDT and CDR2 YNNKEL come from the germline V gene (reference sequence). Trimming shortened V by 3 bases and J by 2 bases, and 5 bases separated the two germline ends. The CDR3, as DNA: TGTGCCAGCAGCCAGTCTGCTGGGGCCAACGTCCTGACTTTC. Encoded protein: CASSQSAGANVLTF.

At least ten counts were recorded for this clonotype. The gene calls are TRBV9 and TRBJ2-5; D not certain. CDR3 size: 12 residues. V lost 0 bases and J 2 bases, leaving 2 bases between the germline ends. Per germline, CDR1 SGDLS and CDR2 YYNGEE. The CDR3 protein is CASSVGQETQYF. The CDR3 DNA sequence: TGTGCCAGCAGCGTAGGTCAAGAGACCCAGTACTTC. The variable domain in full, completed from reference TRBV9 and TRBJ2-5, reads DSGVTQTPKHLITATGQRVTLRCSPRSGDLSVYWYQQSLDQGLQFLIQYYNGEERAKGNILERFSAQQFPDLHSELNLSSLELGDSALYFCASSVGQETQYFGPGTRLLVL.

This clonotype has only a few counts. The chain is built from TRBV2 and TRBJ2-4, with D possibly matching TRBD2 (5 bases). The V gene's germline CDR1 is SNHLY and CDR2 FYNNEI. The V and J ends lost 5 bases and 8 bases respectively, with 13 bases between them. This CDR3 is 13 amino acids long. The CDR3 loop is CASSPRGWDIQYF. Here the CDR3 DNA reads TGTGCCAGCAGTCCCCGAGGGTGGGACATTCAGTACTTC.

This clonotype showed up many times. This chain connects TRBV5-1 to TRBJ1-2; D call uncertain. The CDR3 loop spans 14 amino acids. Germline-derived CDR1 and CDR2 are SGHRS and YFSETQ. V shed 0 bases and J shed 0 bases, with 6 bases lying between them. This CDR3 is CASSLGGTNYGYTF. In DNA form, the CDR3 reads TGCGCCAGCAGCTTGGGAGGGACTAACTATGGCTACACCTTC.

As DNA, the CDR3 is TGTGCCAGCAGTTTTGGGACTAGCGGTATGGGTGAGACCCAGTACTTC. Encoded protein: CASSFGTSGMGETQYF. V gene TRBV12-3 or TRBV12-4 combines with J gene TRBJ2-5; 11 bases line up with TRBD2. The V and J ends lost 3 bases and 5 bases, in that order; junction bases with no gene match: 8. The CDR3 loop spans 16 amino acids.

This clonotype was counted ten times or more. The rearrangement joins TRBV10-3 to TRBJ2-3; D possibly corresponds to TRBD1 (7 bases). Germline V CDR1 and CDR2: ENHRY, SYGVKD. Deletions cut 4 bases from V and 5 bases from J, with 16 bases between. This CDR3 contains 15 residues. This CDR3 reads CAISAQGGRRDTQYF. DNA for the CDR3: TGTGCCATCAGTGCTCAGGGGGGACGCAGAGATACGCAGTATTTT.

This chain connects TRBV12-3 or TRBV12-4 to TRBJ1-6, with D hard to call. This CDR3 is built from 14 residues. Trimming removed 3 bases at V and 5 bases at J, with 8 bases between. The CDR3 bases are TGTGCCAGCAGTTTCGGCGGGGATAATTCACCCCTCCACTTT. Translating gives CASSFGGDNSPLHF.

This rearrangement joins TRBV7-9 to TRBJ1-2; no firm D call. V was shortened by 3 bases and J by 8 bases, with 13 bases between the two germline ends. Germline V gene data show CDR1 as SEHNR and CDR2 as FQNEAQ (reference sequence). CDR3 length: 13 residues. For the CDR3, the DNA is TGTGCCAGCAGCTTGCTATTATCGGAAGGCTACACCTTC. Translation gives CASSLLLSEGYTF.

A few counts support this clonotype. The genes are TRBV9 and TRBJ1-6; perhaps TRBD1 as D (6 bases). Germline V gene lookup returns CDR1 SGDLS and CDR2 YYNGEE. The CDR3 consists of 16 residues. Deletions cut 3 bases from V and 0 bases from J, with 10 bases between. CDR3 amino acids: CASSAGQSSYNSPLHF. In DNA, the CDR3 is TGTGCCAGCAGCGCAGGACAGAGCTCCTATAATTCACCCCTCCACTTT.

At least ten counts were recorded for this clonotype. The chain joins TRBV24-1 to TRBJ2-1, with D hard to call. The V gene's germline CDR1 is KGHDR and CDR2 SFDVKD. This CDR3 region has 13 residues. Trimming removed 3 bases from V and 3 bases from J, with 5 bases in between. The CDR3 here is CATSDRLYNEQFF. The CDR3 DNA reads TGTGCCACCAGTGATCGTCTCTACAATGAGCAGTTCTTC.

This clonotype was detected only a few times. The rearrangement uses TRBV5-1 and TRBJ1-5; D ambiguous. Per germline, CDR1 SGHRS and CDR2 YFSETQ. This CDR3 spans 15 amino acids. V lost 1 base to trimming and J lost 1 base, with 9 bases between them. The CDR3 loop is CASSLLAGSNQPQHF. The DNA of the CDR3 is TGCGCCAGCAGCTTGTTGGCGGGAAGCAATCAGCCCCAGCATTTT.

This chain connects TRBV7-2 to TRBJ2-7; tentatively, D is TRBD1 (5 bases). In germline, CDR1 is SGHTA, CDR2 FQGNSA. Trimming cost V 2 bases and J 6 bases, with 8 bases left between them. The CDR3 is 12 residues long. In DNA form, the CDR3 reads TGTGCCAGCAGCTTACAGGGAACCGAGCAGTACTTC. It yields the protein CASSLQGTEQYF.